Presented here are 28 T cell receptor beta chains from one specimen sequenced in a study of beta chain features in type 1 diabetes. For these receptors, no antigen is known. The whole isolated RNA underwent reverse transcription, so sequencing captured expressed TCRB transcripts. Sequenced by immunoSEQ multiplex PCR; TCRdb stores in-frame clones only, minus some. This repertoire shows approximately 270,000 clones, more than 13% found once; its top ten account for roughly 0.018%. Study findings and constraints: Among all four CD4+ subsets, Type 1 diabetes patients had TCRB CDR3s that were moderately but significantly shorter.

The sequenced material came from naive CD4+ T cells from blood. These receptor sequences come from a man aged 25-45 years with type 1 diabetes.

This clone has a handful of counts. Here the CDR3 DNA reads TGTGCCAGCAGCATACTGGGGACAGAGATACAGTTCTTC. Its translation is CASSILGTEIQFF. This chain uses TRBV7-9 with TRBJ2-1; 7 nucleotides align to TRBD1. The J segment lost 13 bases and the V segment lost 5 bases, leaving 11 bases of the junction unmatched. Germline lookup yields CDR1 SEHNR and CDR2 FQNEAQ (reference sequence). The CDR3 sequence is 13 residues long.

This clone was observed a handful of times. The chain is built from TRBV5-4 and TRBJ1-2, with 7 bases that match TRBD1. CDR3 length: 13 residues. The germline V gene has CDR1 SGHNT and CDR2 YYREEE (reference sequence). The trim removed 4 bases at V and 2 bases at J, leaving 2 bases unmatched. CDR3 region: CASSKTGNYGYTF. DNA of the CDR3: TGTGCCAGCAGCAAGACAGGGAACTATGGCTACACCTTC.

This clone came up a few times. The chain employs TRBV6-5 and TRBJ2-5; TRBD1 matches 7 bases. The CDR3 has 15 amino acids. Germline V CDR1 and CDR2: MNHEY, SVGAGI. J gave up 8 bases and V 6 bases, and 15 bases lay outside the gene matches. The CDR3 here is CASSLRTGESGTQYF. The DNA for the CDR3 is TGTGCCAGCAGCCTCCGGACAGGCGAGAGCGGAACCCAGTACTTC.

The CDR3 protein is CASSQTGTSRPYEQYF. The CDR3 bases are TGCGCCAGCAGCCAGACCGGGACTAGTCGGCCCTACGAGCAGTACTTC. This chain uses TRBV5-1 with TRBJ2-7; 8 bases match TRBD2. The J segment lost 2 bases and the V segment lost 4 bases, leaving 11 bases of the junction unmatched. Germline CDR1 SGHRS, CDR2 YFSETQ. The CDR3 covers 16 residues.

The chain couples TRBV14 to TRBJ1-1, with D uncertain. V was pared by 4 bases and J by 5 bases, with 11 bases between. Germline V gene data show CDR1 as SGHDN and CDR2 as FVKESK. This CDR3 spans 13 amino acids. CDR3 sequence: CASSPTGTTEAFF. In DNA, the CDR3 is TGTGCCAGCAGCCCTACGGGTACAACTGAAGCTTTCTTT.

The J gene is TRBJ2-2, the V gene TRBV5-1, with 7 bases aligning to TRBD1. The germline V gene encodes CDR1 SGHRS and CDR2 YFSETQ. The junction had 2 bases not matched to a gene; V was cut back by 0 bases and J by 0 bases. The CDR3 loop spans 16 amino acids. CDR3 in amino acids: CASSLGTGANTGELFF. The CDR3 DNA reads as TGCGCCAGCAGCTTGGGAACAGGGGCGAACACCGGGGAGCTGTTTTTT. Variable domain in full (rest from reference TRBV5-1 and TRBJ2-2): KAGVTQTPRYLIKTRGQQVTLSCSPISGHRSVSWYQQTPGQGLQFLFEYFSETQRNKGNFPGRFSGRQFSNSRSEMNVSTLELGDSALYLCASSLGTGANTGELFFGEGSRLTVL.

In its sample, this clone was seen a few times. CDR3 in amino acids: CATSRDLSSGNTIYF. In nucleotides, the CDR3 is TGTGCCACCAGCCGGGATTTGAGCTCTGGAAACACCATATATTTT. This chain joins TRBV15 and TRBJ1-3; unclear D gene. The CDR3 runs 15 residues. The ends were cut back, 5 bases at V and 0 bases at J, with 11 bases in the middle. Per germline, CDR1 LNHNV and CDR2 YYDKDF (reference sequence).

This sequence joins TRBV9 and TRBJ2-7, with TRBD2 matching 7 bases. This CDR3 region has 15 residues. V gave up 0 bases and J gave up 1 base; unmatched junction bases: 4. CDR1 is SGDLS, CDR2 YYNGEE, per germline. For the CDR3, the DNA is TGTGCCAGCAGCGTAGATGGCGGGAGTTCCTACGAGCAGTACTTC. This encodes CASSVDGGSSYEQYF.

This clone turned up a few times. The CDR3 nucleotides read TGTGCCAGTAGTATCGGGAACACCGGGGAGCTGTTTTTT. It translates to CASSIGNTGELFF. The V gene is TRBV19, the J gene TRBJ2-2; no reliable D call. The germline CDR1 and CDR2 sequences are LNHDA and SQIVND (reference sequence). Trimming cost V 3 bases and J 1 base, with 3 bases left between them. The CDR3 extends over 13 amino acids.

The rearrangement joins TRBV5-1 to TRBJ1-4; D gene uncertain. CDR1 is SGHRS and CDR2 is YFSETQ in the germline V gene. Trimming cost V 0 bases and J 4 bases, with 7 bases left between them. This CDR3 has 14 residues. CDR3 sequence reads: CASSLGRSNEKLFF. CDR3 nucleotides: TGCGCCAGCAGCTTGGGACGGAGTAATGAAAAACTGTTTTTT.

Only a few counts were recorded for this clone. This chain joins TRBV5-1 and TRBJ2-1; 7 bases line up with TRBD1. CDR3 size: 14 residues. V gave up 4 bases and J gave up 7 bases; unmatched junction bases: 8. Looked up from germline, CDR1 is SGHRS and CDR2 is YFSETQ. CDR3 protein: CASSKDRSPNEQFF. The CDR3 coding sequence is TGCGCCAGCAGCAAGGACAGGAGCCCTAATGAGCAGTTCTTC.

In its sample, this clone was seen a few times. The junction departs from the called germline gene at one end, perhaps through a read error. This sequence joins TRBV28 and TRBJ2-1; maybe TRBD2 (5 bases). There are 12 residues in the CDR3. The germline V gene has CDR1 MDHEN and CDR2 SYDVKM. In DNA form, the CDR3 reads TGCGCCTCCAGCGGCCCCTACAATGAGCAGTTCTTC. This gives the protein CASSGPYNEQFF.

V gene TRBV4-1 combines with J gene TRBJ1-2, with D maybe TRBD1 (6 bases). The CDR3 loop spans 14 amino acids. V was pared by 0 bases and J by 2 bases, with 7 bases between. The germline V gene encodes CDR1 MGHRA and CDR2 YSYEKL. CDR3 residues: CASSQDTGNYGYTF. In DNA form, the CDR3 reads TGCGCCAGCAGCCAAGATACAGGGAACTATGGCTACACCTTC.

The J gene is TRBJ1-1, the V gene TRBV9; unclear D gene. Germline values: CDR1 SGDLS, CDR2 YYNGEE. V lost 0 bases to trimming and J lost 10 bases, with 10 bases between them. This CDR3 is built from 12 residues. In nucleotides, the CDR3 is TGTGCCAGCAGCGTAGCTGGGGAGAGAGCTTTCTTT. The encoded protein is CASSVAGERAFF.

This clone was found a few times. The chain has TRBV13 and TRBJ1-4, with D perhaps matching TRBD1 (5 bases). The CDR3 spans 14 residues. Germline CDR1 PRHDT, CDR2 FYEKMQ (reference sequence). The germline V and J ends were trimmed by 2 bases and 8 bases, with 12 bases remaining between them. In DNA form, the CDR3 reads TGTGCCAGCAGCTTACAGGGTACAGGAGAAAAACTGTTTTTT. Its translation is CASSLQGTGEKLFF.

V gene TRBV29-1 combines with J gene TRBJ2-1; 10 bases agree with TRBD2. Germline values: CDR1 SQVTM, CDR2 ANQGSEA. The junction had 4 bases not matched to a gene; V was cut back by 3 bases and J by 2 bases. The CDR3 is made up of 15 amino acids. The CDR3 is CSVEIAGGAYNEQFF. CDR3 DNA: TGCAGCGTTGAGATAGCGGGAGGCGCCTACAATGAGCAGTTCTTC.

J is TRBJ1-1 and V is TRBV6-5, with D perhaps TRBD1 (5 bases). The CDR3 length is 15 residues. The germline V gene encodes CDR1 MNHEY and CDR2 SVGAGI. Trimming pared 2 bases from V and 0 bases from J, leaving 10 bases between. The chain's CDR3 is CASSYGAGMNTEAFF. CDR3 nucleotides: TGTGCCAGCAGTTACGGGGCAGGGATGAACACTGAAGCTTTCTTT.

Here the CDR3 reads CASSIDRGAEQFF. The CDR3 DNA sequence: TGTGCCAGTAGTATAGACAGGGGAGCTGAGCAGTTCTTC. The V and J genes are TRBV19 and TRBJ2-1; D might be TRBD1 (6 bases). CDR1 LNHDA and CDR2 SQIVND come from the germline V gene (reference sequence). CDR3 size: 13 residues. The ends were cut back, 0 bases at V and 9 bases at J, with 9 bases in the middle.

This clone was seen a handful of times. V usage is TRBV28 and J usage is TRBJ2-4; no clear D. Germline-derived CDR1 and CDR2 are MDHEN and SYDVKM. Trimming took off 3 bases at V and 3 bases at J, with 3 bases between the two ends. The CDR3 is 12 amino acids. CDR3 nucleotide sequence: TGTGCCAGCAGTTTCGTCAAAAACATTCAGTACTTC. This translates into CASSFVKNIQYF.

This sequence joins TRBV7-9 and TRBJ2-1, with a tentative D call TRBD1 (6 bases). Germline V lookup: CDR1 SEHNR, CDR2 FQNEAQ (reference sequence). With 3 bases removed from V and 8 bases from J, the gap between germline ends came to 14 bases. The length of the CDR3 is 14 residues. The CDR3 nucleotides are TGTGCCAGCAGCTTCGAACAGGGCTTCGATGAGCAGTTCTTC. It translates to CASSFEQGFDEQFF.

The gene calls are TRBV27 and TRBJ2-5, with D possibly TRBD2 on 5 matching bases. CDR1 is MNHEY and CDR2 is SMNVEV in the germline V gene (reference sequence). Trimming removed 8 bases at V and 5 bases at J, with 15 bases between. The CDR3 totals 13 residues. CDR3 in DNA: TGTGCCAGCGGCCCGGGGAAGAGGGAGACCCAGTACTTC. Translating it yields CASGPGKRETQYF.

This clone was seen a handful of times. The chain links TRBV4-3 to TRBJ2-3; 10 bases fit TRBD2. The CDR3 has 19 amino acids. The germline CDR1 and CDR2 sequences are LGHNA and YSLEER. V was clipped by 4 bases and J by 2 bases; unmatched bases: 15. CDR3 nucleotides: TGCGCCAGCAGCCGAAAGCCCCGGACTAGCGGCTACATCACAGATACGCAGTATTTT. It specifies CASSRKPRTSGYITDTQYF.

The chain has TRBV18 and TRBJ2-5, with D possibly TRBD2 on 5 matching bases. CDR1 and CDR2 (germline): KGHSH, LQKENI. The V end was cut by 2 bases, the J end by 3 bases, with 10 bases between. The CDR3 is 14 residues long. CDR3 amino acids: CASSPASGKETQYF. CDR3 coding DNA: TGTGCCAGCTCACCAGCCTCGGGAAAAGAGACCCAGTACTTC.

The chain recombines TRBV28 with TRBJ2-3, with D uncertain. CDR1 is MDHEN, CDR2 SYDVKM, per germline. This CDR3 region has 14 residues. The V end lost 2 bases, the J end lost 0 bases, and 6 bases lay between the germline ends. The CDR3 sequence: CASSLQRSTDTQYF. The CDR3 DNA reads as TGTGCCAGCAGTTTACAGCGTAGCACAGATACGCAGTATTTT.

V is TRBV27 and J is TRBJ2-4, with unresolved D. V was clipped by 3 bases and J by 0 bases, with 3 bases between them. The germline V gene has CDR1 MNHEY and CDR2 SMNVEV (reference sequence). This CDR3 has 13 residues. The CDR3 nucleotides read TGTGCCAGCAGTTTCTCAGCCAAAAACATTCAGTACTTC. The encoded protein is CASSFSAKNIQYF.

This clone was counted a few times. The V call is TRBV5-1, the J call TRBJ2-1; 8 nucleotides agree with TRBD2. The CDR3 length is 14 residues. Germline CDR1 and CDR2: SGHRS and YFSETQ. Trimming cost V 6 bases and J 6 bases; bases outside gene matches: 8. CDR3 nucleotide sequence: TGCGCCAGCAACATAGACGGGAGGGCCAATGAGCAGTTCTTC. It encodes CASNIDGRANEQFF. The whole variable domain, remainder taken from reference TRBV5-1 and TRBJ2-1, is KAGVTQTPRYLIKTRGQQVTLSCSPISGHRSVSWYQQTPGQGLQFLFEYFSETQRNKGNFPGRFSGRQFSNSRSEMNVSTLELGDSALYLCASNIDGRANEQFFGPGTRLTVL.

This clone was recorded a few times. The chain couples TRBV6-6 to TRBJ2-3; 10 bases are a match to TRBD2. Losses at the gene ends were 6 bases for V and 6 bases for J; bases not matched to a gene: 9. The CDR3 is 15 amino acids. From germline, CDR1 is MNHNY and CDR2 SVGAGI (reference sequence). The CDR3: CASSLSSGRWDTQYF. Here the CDR3 DNA reads TGTGCCAGCAGCCTTTCTAGCGGGAGATGGGATACGCAGTATTTT.

This chain connects TRBV28 to TRBJ2-4, with 7 bases matching TRBD1. The germline V gene encodes CDR1 MDHEN and CDR2 SYDVKM. This CDR3 contains 16 residues. With V trimmed by 5 bases and J by 5 bases, 12 bases remained unmatched. The CDR3 loop is CASSERQGPRENIQYF. The CDR3 nucleotides read TGTGCCAGCAGTGAACGACAGGGTCCCAGGGAAAACATTCAGTACTTC.